This T cell receptor (beta chain) is drawn from a study of blood T cells in healthy people across ages. Findings and caveats of the study: Donor CMV infection status was unknown, possibly confounding age-related changes in expanded clonotypes. Donors of long life had a larger count of naive CD4+ cells and greater diversity than aged donors.

A sample-barcoded 5' primer and a J-beta primer mix were used in a second PCR of roughly 7 to 11 cycles. CDR3-containing paired-end reads numbering at least 2.5 million came from each sample. In TCRdb, the 5' RACE reads were re-called with MiXCR into one record per CDR3 protein. The sample holds some 1.7 million distinct CDR3 sequences, about 28% seen once. This clonotype was observed a handful of times. Its antigen is not identified. The CDR3 sequence is 15 residues long. Germline lookup yields CDR1 SGHRS and CDR2 YFSETQ. V usage is TRBV5-1 and J usage is TRBJ2-4, with D perhaps TRBD1 or TRBD2 (5 bases each). The end of the DNA fits TRBJ2-7 better, so the J call may be wrong. This clonotype originated in a woman aged 30 to 39 in good health. The specimen was blood. The CDR3 DNA sequence: TGCGCCAGCAGCCCCGCCGGGACGGCGTCTCTCGAGCAGTACTTC. Its protein product is CASSPAGTASLEQYF.